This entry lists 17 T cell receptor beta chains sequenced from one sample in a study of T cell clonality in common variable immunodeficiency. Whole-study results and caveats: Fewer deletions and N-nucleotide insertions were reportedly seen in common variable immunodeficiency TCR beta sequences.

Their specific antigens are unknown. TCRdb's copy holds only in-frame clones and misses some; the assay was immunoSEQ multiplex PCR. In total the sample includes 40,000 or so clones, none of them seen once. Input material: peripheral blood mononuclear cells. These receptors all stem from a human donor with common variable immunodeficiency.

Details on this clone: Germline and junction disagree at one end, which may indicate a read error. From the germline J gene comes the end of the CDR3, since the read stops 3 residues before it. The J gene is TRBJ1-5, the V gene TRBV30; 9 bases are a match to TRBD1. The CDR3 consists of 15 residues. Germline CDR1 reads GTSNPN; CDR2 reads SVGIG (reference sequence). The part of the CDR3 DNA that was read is TGTGCCAGGAGTGTACGGGACAGGGATTATCAGCCC. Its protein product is CARSVRDRDYQP. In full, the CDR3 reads CARSVRDRDYQPQHF.

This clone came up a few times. Partial CDR3 DNA: TGTGCCAGCAGCTTAGTTTGGCTAGCGGGAGATTCCTACAATGAG. As protein: CASSLVWLAGDSYNE. The whole CDR3 sequence is CASSLVWLAGDSYNEQFF. This chain connects TRBV7-6 to TRBJ2-1; 10 positions match TRBD2. With the read ending 3 residues before the CDR3 end, the germline J gene is used to fill in that end. The CDR3 length is 18 residues. Germline CDR1 reads SGHVS; CDR2 reads FNYEAQ. V dropped 1 base and J dropped 1; count of bases not matched to a gene: 7. Using reference TRBV7-6 and TRBJ2-1 for the parts outside the CDR3, the full variable domain is GAGVSQSPRYKVTKRGQDVALRCDPISGHVSLYWYRQALGQGPEFLTYFNYEAQQDKSGLPNDRFSAERPEGSISTLTIQRTEQRDSAMYRCASSLVWLAGDSYNEQFFGPGTRLTVL.

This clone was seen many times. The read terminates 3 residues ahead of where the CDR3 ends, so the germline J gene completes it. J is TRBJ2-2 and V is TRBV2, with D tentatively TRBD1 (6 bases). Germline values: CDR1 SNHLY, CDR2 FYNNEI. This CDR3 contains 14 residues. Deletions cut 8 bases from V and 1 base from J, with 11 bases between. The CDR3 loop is CASGQGLNTGELFF. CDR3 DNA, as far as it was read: TGTGCCAGCGGGCAGGGGCTGAACACCGGGGAG.

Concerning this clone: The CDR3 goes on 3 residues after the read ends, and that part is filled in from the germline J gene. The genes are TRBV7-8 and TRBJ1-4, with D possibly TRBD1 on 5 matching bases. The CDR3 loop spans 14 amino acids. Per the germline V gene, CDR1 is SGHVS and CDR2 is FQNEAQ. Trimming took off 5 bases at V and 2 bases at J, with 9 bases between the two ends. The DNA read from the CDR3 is TGTGCCAGCAGCGACAGCCTTACTAATGAAAAA. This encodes CASSDSLTNEK. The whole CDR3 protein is CASSDSLTNEKLFF.

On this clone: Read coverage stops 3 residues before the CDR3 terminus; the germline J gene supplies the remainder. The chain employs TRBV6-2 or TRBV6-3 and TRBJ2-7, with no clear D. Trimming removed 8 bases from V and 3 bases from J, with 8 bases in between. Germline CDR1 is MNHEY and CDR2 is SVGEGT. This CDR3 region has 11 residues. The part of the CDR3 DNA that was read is TGTGCCAGCCGAAAGGGCTACGAG. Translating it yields CASRKGYE. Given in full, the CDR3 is CASRKGYEQYF.

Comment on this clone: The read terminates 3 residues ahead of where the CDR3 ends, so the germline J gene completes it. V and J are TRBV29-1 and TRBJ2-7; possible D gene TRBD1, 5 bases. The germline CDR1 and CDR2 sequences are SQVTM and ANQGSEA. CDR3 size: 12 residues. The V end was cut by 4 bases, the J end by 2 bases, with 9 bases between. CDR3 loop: CSVADNAYEQYF. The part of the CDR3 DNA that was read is TGCAGCGTTGCGGACAACGCCTACGAG.

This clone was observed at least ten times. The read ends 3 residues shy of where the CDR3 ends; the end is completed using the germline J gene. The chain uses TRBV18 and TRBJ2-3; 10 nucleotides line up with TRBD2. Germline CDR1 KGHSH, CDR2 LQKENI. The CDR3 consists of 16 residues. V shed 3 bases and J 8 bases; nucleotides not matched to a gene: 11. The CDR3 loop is CASSPQGLAPSGTQYF. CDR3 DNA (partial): TGTGCCAGCTCACCTCAGGGACTAGCGCCGTCTGGTACG.

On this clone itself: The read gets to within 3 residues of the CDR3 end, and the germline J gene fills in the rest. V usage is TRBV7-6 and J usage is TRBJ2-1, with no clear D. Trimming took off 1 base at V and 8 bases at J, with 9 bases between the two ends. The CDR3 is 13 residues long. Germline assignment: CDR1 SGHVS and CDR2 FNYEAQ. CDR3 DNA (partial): TGTGCCAGCAGCTTAGTCCTAGACGATGAG. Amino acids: CASSLVLDDE. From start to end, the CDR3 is CASSLVLDDEQFF.

CDR3 DNA (partial): TGTGCCAGCAGTGATGGGCTGGCCCCCTGGTCCCACGAG. Translated, it gives CASSDGLAPWSHE. From start to end, the CDR3 is CASSDGLAPWSHEQYF. V gene TRBV2 combines with J gene TRBJ2-7; D gene uncertain. The read comes to an end 3 residues before the CDR3 does, leaving the germline J gene to fill in the end. Between the trimmed V and J ends, which lost 3 bases and 5 bases, there was a span of 20 bases. CDR1 is SNHLY and CDR2 is FYNNEI in the germline V gene. CDR3 size: 16 residues.

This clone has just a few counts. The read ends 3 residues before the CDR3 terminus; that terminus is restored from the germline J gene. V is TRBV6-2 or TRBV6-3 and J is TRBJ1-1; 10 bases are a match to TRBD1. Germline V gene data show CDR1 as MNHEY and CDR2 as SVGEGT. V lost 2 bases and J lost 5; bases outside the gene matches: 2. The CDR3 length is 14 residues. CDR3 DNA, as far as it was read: TGTGCCAGCAGTTACGCGGACAGGGGGACTGAA. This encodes CASSYADRGTE. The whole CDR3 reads CASSYADRGTEAFF.

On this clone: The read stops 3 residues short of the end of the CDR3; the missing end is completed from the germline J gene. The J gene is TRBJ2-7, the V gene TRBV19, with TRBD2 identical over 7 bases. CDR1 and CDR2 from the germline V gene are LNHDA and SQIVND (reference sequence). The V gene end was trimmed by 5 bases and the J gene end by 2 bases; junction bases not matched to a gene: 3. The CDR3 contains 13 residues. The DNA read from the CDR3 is TGTGCCAGTAGTGCTAGCGGAACCTACGAG. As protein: CASSASGTYE. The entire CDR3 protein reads CASSASGTYEQYF. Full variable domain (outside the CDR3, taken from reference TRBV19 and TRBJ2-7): DGGITQSPKYLFRKEGQNVTLSCEQNLNHDAMYWYRQDPGQGLRLIYYSQIVNDFQKGDIAEGYSVSREKKESFPLTVTSAQKNPTAFYLCASSASGTYEQYFGPGTRLTVT.

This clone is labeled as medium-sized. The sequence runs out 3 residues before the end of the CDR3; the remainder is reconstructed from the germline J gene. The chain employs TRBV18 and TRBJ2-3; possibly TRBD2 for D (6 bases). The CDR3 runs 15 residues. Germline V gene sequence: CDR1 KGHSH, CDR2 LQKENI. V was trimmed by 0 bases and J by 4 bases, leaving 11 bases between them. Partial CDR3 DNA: TGTGCCAGCTCACCACCCAGCGGGTTCCCAGATACG. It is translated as CASSPPSGFPDT. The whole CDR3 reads CASSPPSGFPDTQYF. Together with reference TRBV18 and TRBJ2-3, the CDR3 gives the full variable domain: NAGVMQNPRHLVRRRGQEARLRCSPMKGHSHVYWYRQLPEEGLKFMVYLQKENIIDESGMPKERFSAEFPKEGPSILRIQQVVRGDSAAYFCASSPPSGFPDTQYFGPGTRLTVL.

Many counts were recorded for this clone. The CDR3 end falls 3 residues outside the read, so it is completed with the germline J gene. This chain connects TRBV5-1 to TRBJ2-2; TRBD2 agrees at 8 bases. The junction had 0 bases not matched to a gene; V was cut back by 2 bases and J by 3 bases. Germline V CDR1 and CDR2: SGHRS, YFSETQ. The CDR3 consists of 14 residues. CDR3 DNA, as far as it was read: TGCGCCAGCAGCTTAGCGGGAGACACCGGGGAG. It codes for CASSLAGDTGE. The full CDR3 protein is CASSLAGDTGELFF. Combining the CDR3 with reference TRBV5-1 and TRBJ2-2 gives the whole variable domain KAGVTQTPRYLIKTRGQQVTLSCSPISGHRSVSWYQQTPGQGLQFLFEYFSETQRNKGNFPGRFSGRQFSNSRSEMNVSTLELGDSALYLCASSLAGDTGELFFGEGSRLTVL.

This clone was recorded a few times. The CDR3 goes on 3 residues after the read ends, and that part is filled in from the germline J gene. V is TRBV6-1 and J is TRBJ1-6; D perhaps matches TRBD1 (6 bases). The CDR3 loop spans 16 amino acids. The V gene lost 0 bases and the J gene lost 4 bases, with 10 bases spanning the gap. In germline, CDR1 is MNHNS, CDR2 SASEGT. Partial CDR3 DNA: TGTGCCAGCAGTGAAGCAAACAGGGCGTATAATTCACCC. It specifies CASSEANRAYNSP. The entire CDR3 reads CASSEANRAYNSPLHF.

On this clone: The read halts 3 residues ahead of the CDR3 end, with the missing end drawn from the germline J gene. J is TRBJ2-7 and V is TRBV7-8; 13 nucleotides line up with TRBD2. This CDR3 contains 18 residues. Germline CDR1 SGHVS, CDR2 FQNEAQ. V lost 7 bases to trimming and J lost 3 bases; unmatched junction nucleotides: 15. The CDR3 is CASTPPPGLAGDIYEQYF. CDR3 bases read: TGTGCCAGCACCCCACCCCCCGGACTAGCGGGAGATATCTACGAG.

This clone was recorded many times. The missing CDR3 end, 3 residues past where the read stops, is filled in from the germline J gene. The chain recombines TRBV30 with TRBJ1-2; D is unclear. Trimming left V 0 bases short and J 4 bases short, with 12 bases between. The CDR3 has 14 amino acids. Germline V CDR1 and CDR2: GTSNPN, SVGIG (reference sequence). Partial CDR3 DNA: TGTGCCTGGAGTGTGGCAGGTCGGAGCTATGGC. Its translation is CAWSVAGRSYG. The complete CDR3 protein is CAWSVAGRSYGYTF.

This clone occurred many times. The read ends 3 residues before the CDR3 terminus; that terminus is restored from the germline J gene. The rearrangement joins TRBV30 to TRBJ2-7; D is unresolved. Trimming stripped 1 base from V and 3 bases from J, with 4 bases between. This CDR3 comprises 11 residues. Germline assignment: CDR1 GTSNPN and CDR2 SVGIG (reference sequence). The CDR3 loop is CAWSEVYEQYF. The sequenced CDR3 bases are TGTGCCTGGAGTGAGGTCTACGAG.